Each of the 2 T cell receptor beta chains below was sequenced from the same sample in a study of CD8+ T cells in alopecia areata. Extracted RNA was reverse transcribed into cDNA, the sequencing template. TCRdb's table, derived via immunoSEQ multiplex PCR, lists solely in-frame clones and lacks some. The sample carries 150,000 to 200,000 clones, about three fifths recorded once. Treatment meaning: oral pan-JAK inhibitor, 5-10 mg twice daily. Sequenced material: CD4+ T cells sorted from blood, taken between weeks 49 and 50, from a patient treated with tofacitinib. All receptors come from a human donor with alopecia areata.

This clone was detected only a few times. V and J are TRBV5-1 and TRBJ2-3; 8 bases map to TRBD2. This CDR3 is built from 17 residues. The germline gives CDR1 SGHRS, CDR2 YFSETQ. Trimming at V came to 4 bases and at J to 2 bases, leaving 12 bases not matched to a gene. CDR3 bases: TGCGCCAGCAGCACCCCTCGGGAGCGGGGGAACACAGATACGCAGTATTTT. It is translated as CASSTPRERGNTDTQYF.

The chain combines TRBV30 with TRBJ2-6, with 8 bases that match TRBD1. Trimming took 5 bases from V and 4 from J; bases not matched to a gene: 1. In germline, CDR1 is GTSNPN, CDR2 SVGIG (reference sequence). The CDR3 totals 13 residues. The CDR3 loop reads CAWQGAGANVLTF. The CDR3 DNA reads as TGTGCCTGGCAGGGGGCCGGGGCCAACGTCCTGACTTTC.